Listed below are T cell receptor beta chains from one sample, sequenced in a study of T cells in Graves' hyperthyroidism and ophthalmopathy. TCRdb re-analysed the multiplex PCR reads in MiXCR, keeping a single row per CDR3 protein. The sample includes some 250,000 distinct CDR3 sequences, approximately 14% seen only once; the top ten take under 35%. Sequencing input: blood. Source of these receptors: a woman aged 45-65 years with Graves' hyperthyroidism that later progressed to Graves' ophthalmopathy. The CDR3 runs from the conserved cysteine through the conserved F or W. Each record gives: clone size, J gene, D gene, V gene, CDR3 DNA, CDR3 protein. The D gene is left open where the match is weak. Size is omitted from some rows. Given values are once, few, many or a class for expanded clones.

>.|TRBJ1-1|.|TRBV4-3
TGCGCCAGCAGCCCTATCCCAGGGATGGAGAACACTGAAGCTTTCTTT
CASSPIPGMENTEAFF
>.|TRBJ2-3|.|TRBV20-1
TGCAGTGCTCCCCTCGGGGGAGTAACAGATACGCAGTATTTT
CSAPLGGVTDTQYF
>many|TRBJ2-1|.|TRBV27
TGTGCCAGCAGTTCTATCCCTGACGCCAGGACTAATGAGCAGTTCTTC
CASSSIPDARTNEQFF
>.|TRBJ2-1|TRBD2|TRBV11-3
TGTGCCAGCAGCACATTCTGGACTAGCGGGAGAGGATTGAATGAGCAGTTCTTC
CASSTFWTSGRGLNEQFF
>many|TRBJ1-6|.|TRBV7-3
TGTGCCAGCAGTGACAGGTCGGGCAATTCACCCCTCCACTTT
CASSDRSGNSPLHF
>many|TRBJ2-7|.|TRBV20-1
TGCAGTGCTAGTGGCTGGGGCTCCTACGAGCAGTACTTC
CSASGWGSYEQYF
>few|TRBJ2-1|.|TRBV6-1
TGTGCCAGCAGCAGACTAGGGGGGGGGCAGTTCTTC
CASSRLGGGQFF
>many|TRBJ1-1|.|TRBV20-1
TGCAGTGCTAGTGCCCTTGGGGAGGCGAACACTGAAGCTTTCTTT
CSASALGEANTEAFF
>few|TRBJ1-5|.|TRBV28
TGTGCCAGCAGTCCTCAGGGGAGCGGGCAGCCCCAGCATTTT
CASSPQGSGQPQHF
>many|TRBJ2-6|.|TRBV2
TGTGCCAGCAGATGGGTTACTCGGCAGGGCTCTGGGGCCAACGTCCTGACTTTC
CASRWVTRQGSGANVLTF
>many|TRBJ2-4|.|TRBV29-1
TGCAGCGTGGGTTCCGGAGGGACTGACCTCAAAAACATTCAGTACTTC
CSVGSGGTDLKNIQYF
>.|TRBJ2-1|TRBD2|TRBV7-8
TGTGCCAGCAGACTAGCGGCCAATGAGCAGTTCTTC
CASRLAANEQFF
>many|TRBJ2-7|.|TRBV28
TGTGCCAGCAACCCACGTCGCGGGGCGACCTACGAGCAGTACTTC
CASNPRRGATYEQYF
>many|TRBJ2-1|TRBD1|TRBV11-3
TGTGCCAGCAGCTTACTGGGACAGGAGGGAGGTGAGCAGTTCTTC
CASSLLGQEGGEQFF
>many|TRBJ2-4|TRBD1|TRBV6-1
TGTGCCAGCAGTTCCCTCGGACAGGGGATCGCCAAAAACATTCAGTACTTC
CASSSLGQGIAKNIQYF
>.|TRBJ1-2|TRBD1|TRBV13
TGTGCCAGCAGCTCAAGGACAGGAAAACATGGCTACACCTTC
CASSSRTGKHGYTF
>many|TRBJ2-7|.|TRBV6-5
TGTGCCAGCAGTTACTCGGACAGAACCTACGAGCAGTACTTC
CASSYSDRTYEQYF
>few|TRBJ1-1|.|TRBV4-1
TGCGCCAGCAGCGAGGTAACGGACACTGAAGCTTTCTTT
CASSEVTDTEAFF
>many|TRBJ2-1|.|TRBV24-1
TGTGCCACCAGCTCAGGGGGAGGGCCTTTCAATGAGCAGTTCTTC
CATSSGGGPFNEQFF
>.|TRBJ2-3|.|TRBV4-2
TGTGCCAGCAGCCAAGATGGCCGGGGGAACACAGATACGCAGTATTTT
CASSQDGRGNTDTQYF
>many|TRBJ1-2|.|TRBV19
TGTGCCAGTAGTACTCCCGCCAGAGACTATGGCTACACCTTC
CASSTPARDYGYTF
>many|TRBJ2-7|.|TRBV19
TGTGCCAGTAGTAAGTGGGAGGACCACGAGCAGTACTTC
CASSKWEDHEQYF
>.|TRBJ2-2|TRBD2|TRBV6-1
TGTGCCAGCAGTGCTGGACTAGCGCGCACCGGGGAGCTGTTTTTT
CASSAGLARTGELFF
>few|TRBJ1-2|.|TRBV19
TGTGCCACTTTAGACAGGTGGAACTATGGCTACACCTTC
CATLDRWNYGYTF
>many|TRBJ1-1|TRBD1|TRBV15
TGTGCCACCAGCAGAGATTTGGGGACAGGGCTGTCCGACACTGAAGCTTTCTTT
CATSRDLGTGLSDTEAFF
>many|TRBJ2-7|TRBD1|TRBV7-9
TGTGCCAGCAGCCGACAGGGTGGCTCCTGCGAGCAGTACTTC
CASSRQGGSCEQYF
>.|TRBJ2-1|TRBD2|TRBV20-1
TGCAGTGCTAGCCCTCTAGGAGCGGGAGTGATCTACAATGAGCAGTTCTTC
CSASPLGAGVIYNEQFF
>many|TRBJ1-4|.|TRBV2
TGTGCCAGCAGTGAATACCTGTCAACTAATGAAAAACTGTTTTTT
CASSEYLSTNEKLFF
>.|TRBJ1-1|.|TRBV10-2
TGCGCCAGCAGTGACGTAAACACTGAAGCTTTCTTT
CASSDVNTEAFF